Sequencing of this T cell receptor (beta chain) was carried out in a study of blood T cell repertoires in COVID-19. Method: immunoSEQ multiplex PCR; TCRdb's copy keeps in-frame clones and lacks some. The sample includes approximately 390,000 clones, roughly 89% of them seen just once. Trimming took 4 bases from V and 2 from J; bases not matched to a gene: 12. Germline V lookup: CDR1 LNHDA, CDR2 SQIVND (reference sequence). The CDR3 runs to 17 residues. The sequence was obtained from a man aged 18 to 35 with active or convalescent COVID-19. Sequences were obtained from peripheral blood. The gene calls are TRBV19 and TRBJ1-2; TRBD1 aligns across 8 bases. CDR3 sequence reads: CASSSGTGRLLNYGYTF. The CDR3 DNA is TGTGCCAGTAGTAGCGGGACAGGACGACTATTAAACTATGGCTACACCTTC. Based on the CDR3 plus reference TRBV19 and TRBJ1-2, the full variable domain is DGGITQSPKYLFRKEGQNVTLSCEQNLNHDAMYWYRQDPGQGLRLIYYSQIVNDFQKGDIAEGYSVSREKKESFPLTVTSAQKNPTAFYLCASSSGTGRLLNYGYTFGSGTRLTVV.